Presented here are 15 T cell receptor beta chains from one specimen sequenced in a study of T cells in Graves' hyperthyroidism and ophthalmopathy. Authors of the study amplified TCR beta CDR3 regions from RNA transcripts. An initial round of RT-PCR targeting the TCR CDR3 relied on the HTBI primer set. TCRdb itself ran the multiplex PCR reads through MiXCR, one entry per CDR3 protein. The profile shows over 650,000 distinct CDR3 sequences, around 17% of them singletons. The sequenced material came from blood. The receptors were gathered from a young man with Graves' hyperthyroidism.

The chain is built from TRBV20-1 and TRBJ2-7, with a tentative D call TRBD2 (5 bases). CDR1 is DFQATT and CDR2 is SNEGSKA in the germline V gene (reference sequence). The ends were cut back, 3 bases at V and 3 bases at J, with 15 bases in the middle. The CDR3 covers 14 residues. The CDR3 reads CSARELVAVYEQYF. CDR3 coding DNA: TGCAGTGCTAGGGAACTAGTTGCAGTCTACGAGCAGTACTTC.

In this sample, this clonotype turned up many times. V gene TRBV9 combines with J gene TRBJ1-1; D possibly corresponds to TRBD1 (5 bases). The CDR3 extends over 14 amino acids. V lost 0 bases and J lost 2, with 8 bases in between. Germline V gene sequence: CDR1 SGDLS, CDR2 YYNGEE. The CDR3 loop reads CASSVVGGNTEAFF. Written as DNA, the CDR3 is TGTGCCAGCAGCGTAGTTGGGGGTAACACTGAAGCTTTCTTT.

A word on this clonotype: Just one base apart from a much larger clone, this may be a read error. This chain uses TRBV9 with TRBJ2-1, with 12 bases that match TRBD2. The V segment lost 4 bases and the J segment 6 bases; nucleotides outside the gene matches: 5. Germline V gives CDR1 SGDLS, CDR2 YYNGEE. This CDR3 is 15 amino acids long. CDR3 region: CASSSSGGGVNEQFF. The CDR3 coding sequence is TGTGCCAGCAGCTCTAGCGGGGGGGGGGTCAATGAGCAGTTCTTC.

This clonotype was seen only a few times. The J gene is TRBJ2-1, the V gene TRBV5-1; tentatively, D is TRBD2 (7 bases). The V gene lost 6 bases and the J gene lost 4 bases, with 14 bases spanning the gap. This CDR3 is built from 14 residues. From germline, CDR1 is SGHRS and CDR2 YFSETQ. The CDR3 loop reads CASTPGEGYNEQFF. Here the CDR3 DNA reads TGCGCCAGCACCCCAGGGGAGGGTTACAATGAGCAGTTCTTC.

The chain carries TRBV6-1 and TRBJ2-2; 14 bases align to TRBD2. The germline V gene encodes CDR1 MNHNS and CDR2 SASEGT. CDR3 length: 17 residues. V lost 4 bases to trimming and J lost 3 bases; unmatched junction nucleotides: 4. The CDR3 DNA follows: TGTGCCAGCAGTGGACTAGCGGGAGGGGTCGACACCGGGGAGCTGTTTTTT. It yields the protein CASSGLAGGVDTGELFF.

This clonotype occurred many times. This chain links TRBV30 with TRBJ1-5; no reliable D call. Per germline, CDR1 GTSNPN and CDR2 SVGIG (reference sequence). Trimming stripped 0 bases from V and 3 bases from J, with 3 bases between. The CDR3 covers 12 residues. The CDR3 nucleotides read TGTGCCTGGAGTGTTCCCAATCAGCCCCAGCATTTT. Its translation: CAWSVPNQPQHF.

This clonotype has ten or more counts. Because the CDR3's place on the DNA is in doubt, the DNA is left out and the CDR3 is given as listed by TCRdb. This chain joins TRBV28 and TRBJ2-3; TRBD1, the table's D call, was not compared with the DNA. Germline-derived CDR1 and CDR2 are MDHEN and SYDVKM. The CDR3 length equals 15 residues, ends included. Here the CDR3 reads CASSSSRGPTDTQYF.

The chain uses TRBV20-1 and TRBJ1-5; TRBD1 is a possible D gene (5 bases). Germline lookup yields CDR1 DFQATT and CDR2 SNEGSKA (reference sequence). V dropped 6 bases and J dropped 1 base, with 28 bases sitting between them. The CDR3 consists of 19 residues. This CDR3 reads CSAPWGLAGVEGSNQPQHF. The CDR3 region has the DNA TGCAGTGCCCCTTGGGGCTTAGCGGGGGTGGAGGGAAGCAATCAGCCCCAGCATTTT.

This clonotype was detected only a few times. The chain combines TRBV5-6 with TRBJ2-7, with TRBD2 as a possible D gene (5 bases). The CDR3 contains 13 residues. Deletions cut 3 bases from V and 4 bases from J, with 11 bases between. In germline, CDR1 is SGHDT, CDR2 YYEEEE. The CDR3 bases are TGTGCCAGCAGCTGGGAGCCGCTATACGAGCAGTACTTC. As protein: CASSWEPLYEQYF.

The chain uses TRBV24-1 and TRBJ2-5; TRBD1 matches at 10 bases. CDR1 is KGHDR and CDR2 is SFDVKD in the germline V gene. The CDR3 totals 15 residues. V gave up 5 bases and J gave up 4 bases; unmatched junction bases: 6. The CDR3 region is CATSGFDRGRETQYF. In DNA, the CDR3 is TGTGCCACCAGTGGGTTCGACAGGGGGCGAGAGACCCAGTACTTC.

This chain uses TRBV11-3 with TRBJ2-7; 9 nucleotides align to TRBD1. The CDR3 is made up of 13 amino acids. Germline V gene data show CDR1 as SGHNT and CDR2 as YENEEA. V gave up 6 bases and J gave up 6 bases; unmatched junction bases: 6. The CDR3 DNA reads TGTGCCAGCAGGGGGACAGGGACGTCCGAGCAGTACTTC. The encoded protein is CASRGTGTSEQYF.

Remarks on this clonotype: This sequence may be a read error, since a much larger clone differs from it by one base. This rearrangement joins TRBV5-1 to TRBJ1-2, with D perhaps matching TRBD1 (5 bases). CDR1 SGHRS and CDR2 YFSETQ come from the germline V gene. The CDR3 runs to 16 residues. The CDR3 region is CASSFIRQGTDYGYTF. As DNA, the CDR3 is TGTGCCAGCAGCTTCATACGGCAGGGCACTGACTATGGCTACACCTTC. Using reference TRBV5-1 and TRBJ1-2 for the parts outside the CDR3, the full variable domain is KAGVTQTPRYLIKTRGQQVTLSCSPISGHRSVSWYQQTPGQGLQFLFEYFSETQRNKGNFPGRFSGRQFSNSRSEMNVSTLELGDSALYLCASSFIRQGTDYGYTFGSGTRLTVV.

The table lists this clonotype with many counts. DNA of the CDR3: TGTGCCAGCCGAGTGTGGGCGGGCACTGAAGCTTTCTTT. Translated, it gives CASRVWAGTEAFF. The chain joins TRBV28 to TRBJ1-1; D gene ambiguous. The CDR3 length is 13 residues. CDR1 is MDHEN and CDR2 is SYDVKM in the germline V gene. The V end lost 8 bases, the J end lost 4 bases, and 14 bases lay between the germline ends.

This clonotype showed up just a few times. The chain recombines TRBV20-1 with TRBJ1-5; TRBD1 agrees at 8 bases. This CDR3 spans 15 amino acids. Unmatched junction bases numbered 9, after V lost 2 bases and J lost 6 bases. The germline gives CDR1 DFQATT, CDR2 SNEGSKA (reference sequence). In nucleotides, the CDR3 is TGCAGTGCTAGATCCGCGGACAGGGATAGTCAGCCCCAGCATTTT. Translating it yields CSARSADRDSQPQHF.

This clonotype was found many times. The chain links TRBV28 to TRBJ2-3; TRBD2 agrees at 7 bases. Germline V lookup: CDR1 MDHEN, CDR2 SYDVKM. CDR3 length: 15 amino acids. With V trimmed by 2 bases and J by 6 bases, 8 bases remained unmatched. The CDR3 bases are TGTGCCAGCAGTTTAAGCCAAGCGGGGAGGGATACGCAGTATTTT. Translated: CASSLSQAGRDTQYF.